This entry features one TCR beta chain sequence. Its specificity is not known. The source of the sample is a study of cytomegalovirus exposure and HLA in healthy donors. Whole-study context: Unique TCR beta sequences numbering 120 million or so came from about 180 million T cells in an earlier analysis. Study-level points and caveats: There were over 150 TCR beta chains listed as cytomegalovirus-associated.

The PCR used 60 Vbeta and 13 Jbeta primers. Repertoires were generated with immunoSEQ multiplex PCR, while TCRdb's copy carries only in-frame clones and drops some. The top ten clones hold under 3% of a sample with some 120,000 clones, 79% of them seen once. The germline gives CDR1 SGHRS, CDR2 YFSETQ. J gave up 0 bases and V 2 bases, and 3 bases lay outside the gene matches. CDR3 length equals 17 residues. The rearrangement links TRBV5-1 to TRBJ2-1; TRBD2 matches at 12 bases. The source material was PBMCs. The sequence was obtained from a woman younger than 35 in good health and CMV-seropositive. The DNA for the CDR3 is TGCGCCAGCAGCTTAACTAGCGGGAGGAGCTCCTACAATGAGCAGTTCTTC. It is translated as CASSLTSGRSSYNEQFF. The full variable domain, rest sourced from reference TRBV5-1 and TRBJ2-1, is KAGVTQTPRYLIKTRGQQVTLSCSPISGHRSVSWYQQTPGQGLQFLFEYFSETQRNKGNFPGRFSGRQFSNSRSEMNVSTLELGDSALYLCASSLTSGRSSYNEQFFGPGTRLTVL.